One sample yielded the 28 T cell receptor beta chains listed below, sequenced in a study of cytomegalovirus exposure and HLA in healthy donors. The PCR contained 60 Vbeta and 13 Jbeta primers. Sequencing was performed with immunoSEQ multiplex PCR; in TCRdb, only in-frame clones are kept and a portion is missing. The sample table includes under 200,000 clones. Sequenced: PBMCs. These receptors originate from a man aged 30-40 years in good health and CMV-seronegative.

Here the CDR3 reads CASRWAAGTEAFF. The CDR3 DNA sequence: TGTGCCAGCAGGTGGGCAGCAGGGACTGAAGCTTTCTTT. The chain combines TRBV13 with TRBJ1-1, with a weak D call TRBD1 (5 bases). V shed 6 bases and J shed 5 bases, with 13 bases lying between them. Per germline, CDR1 PRHDT and CDR2 FYEKMQ (reference sequence). The length of the CDR3 is 13 residues.

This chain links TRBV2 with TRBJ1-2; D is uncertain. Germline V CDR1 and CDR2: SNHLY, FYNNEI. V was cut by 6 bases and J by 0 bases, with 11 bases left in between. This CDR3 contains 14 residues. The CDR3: CASSALRANYGYTF. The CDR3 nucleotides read TGTGCCAGCAGCGCCCTTCGGGCTAACTATGGCTACACCTTC.

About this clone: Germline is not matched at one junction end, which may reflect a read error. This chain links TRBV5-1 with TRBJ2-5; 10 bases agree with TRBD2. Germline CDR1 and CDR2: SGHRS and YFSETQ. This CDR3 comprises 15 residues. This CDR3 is CASGFGTSVQETQYF. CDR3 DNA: TGCGCCAGCGGCTTTGGGACTAGCGTCCAAGAGACCCAGTACTTC.

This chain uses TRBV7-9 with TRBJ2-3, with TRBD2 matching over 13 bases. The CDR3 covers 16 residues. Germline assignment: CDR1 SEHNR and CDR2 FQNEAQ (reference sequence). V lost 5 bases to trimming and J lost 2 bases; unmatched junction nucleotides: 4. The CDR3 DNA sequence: TGTGCCAGCAGCACTACTAGCGGGAGGGTCACAGATACGCAGTATTTT. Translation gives CASSTTSGRVTDTQYF.

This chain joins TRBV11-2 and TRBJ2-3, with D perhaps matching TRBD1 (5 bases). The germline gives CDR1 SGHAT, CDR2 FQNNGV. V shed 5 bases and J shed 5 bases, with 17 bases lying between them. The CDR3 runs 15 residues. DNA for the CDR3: TGTGCCAGCAGCACGTCTCAAGGGGTGGGAGATACGCAGTATTTT. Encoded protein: CASSTSQGVGDTQYF.

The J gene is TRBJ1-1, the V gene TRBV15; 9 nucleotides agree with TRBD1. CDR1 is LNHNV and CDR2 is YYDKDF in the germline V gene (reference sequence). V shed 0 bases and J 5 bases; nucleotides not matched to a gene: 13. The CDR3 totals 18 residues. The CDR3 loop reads CATSRDYGIGDRDTEAFF. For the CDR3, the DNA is TGTGCCACCAGCAGAGATTATGGGATAGGGGACAGGGATACTGAAGCTTTCTTT.

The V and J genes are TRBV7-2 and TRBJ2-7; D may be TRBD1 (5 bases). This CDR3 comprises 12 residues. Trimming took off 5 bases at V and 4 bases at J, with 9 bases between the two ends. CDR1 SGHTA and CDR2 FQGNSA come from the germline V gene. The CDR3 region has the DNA TGTGCCAGCAGCATCCAGGGTTACGAGCAGTACTTC. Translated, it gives CASSIQGYEQYF.

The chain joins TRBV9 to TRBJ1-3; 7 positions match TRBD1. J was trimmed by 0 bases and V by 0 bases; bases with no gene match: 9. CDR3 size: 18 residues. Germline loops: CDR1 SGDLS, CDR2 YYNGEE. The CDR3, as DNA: TGTGCCAGCAGCGTAGAGGGTGGACAGGCTAGCTCTGGAAACACCATATATTTT. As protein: CASSVEGGQASSGNTIYF. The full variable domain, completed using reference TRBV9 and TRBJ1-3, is DSGVTQTPKHLITATGQRVTLRCSPRSGDLSVYWYQQSLDQGLQFLIQYYNGEERAKGNILERFSAQQFPDLHSELNLSSLELGDSALYFCASSVEGGQASSGNTIYFGEGSWLTVV.

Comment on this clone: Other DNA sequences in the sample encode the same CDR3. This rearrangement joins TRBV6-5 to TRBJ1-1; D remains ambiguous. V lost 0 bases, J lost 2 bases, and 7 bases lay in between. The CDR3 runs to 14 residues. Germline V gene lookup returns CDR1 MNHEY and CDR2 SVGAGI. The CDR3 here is CASSYSQANTEAFF. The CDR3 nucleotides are TGTGCCAGCAGTTACTCGCAGGCAAACACTGAAGCTTTCTTT.

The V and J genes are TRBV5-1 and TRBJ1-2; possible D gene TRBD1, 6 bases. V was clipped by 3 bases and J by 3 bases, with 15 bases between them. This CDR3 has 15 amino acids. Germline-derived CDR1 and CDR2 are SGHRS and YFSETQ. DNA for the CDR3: TGCGCCAGCAGCTCCGGACAGCTGGGAGACTATGGCTACACCTTC. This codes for CASSSGQLGDYGYTF.

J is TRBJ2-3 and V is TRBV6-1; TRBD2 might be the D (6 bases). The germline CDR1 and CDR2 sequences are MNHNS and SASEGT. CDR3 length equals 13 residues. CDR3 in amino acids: CGVGEDSTDTQYF. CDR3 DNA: TGTGGGGTAGGGGAGGATAGCACAGATACGCAGTATTTT.

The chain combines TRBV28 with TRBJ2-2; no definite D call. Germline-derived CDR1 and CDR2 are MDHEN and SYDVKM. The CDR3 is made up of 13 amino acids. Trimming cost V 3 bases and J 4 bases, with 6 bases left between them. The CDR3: CASSLSGTGELFF. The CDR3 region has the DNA TGTGCCAGCAGTTTGTCCGGCACCGGGGAGCTGTTTTTT. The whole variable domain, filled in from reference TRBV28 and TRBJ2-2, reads DVKVTQSSRYLVKRTGEKVFLECVQDMDHENMFWYRQDPGLGLRLIYFSYDVKMKEKGDIPEGYSVSREKKERFSLILESASTNQTSMYLCASSLSGTGELFFGEGSRLTVL.

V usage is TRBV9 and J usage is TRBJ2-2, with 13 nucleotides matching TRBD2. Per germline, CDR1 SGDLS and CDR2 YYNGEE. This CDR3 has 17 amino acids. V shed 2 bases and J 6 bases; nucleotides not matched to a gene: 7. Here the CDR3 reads CASSVGLAGDLAGELFF. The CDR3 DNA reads TGTGCCAGCAGCGTCGGACTAGCGGGAGATCTCGCCGGGGAGCTGTTTTTT. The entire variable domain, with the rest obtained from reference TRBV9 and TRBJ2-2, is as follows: DSGVTQTPKHLITATGQRVTLRCSPRSGDLSVYWYQQSLDQGLQFLIQYYNGEERAKGNILERFSAQQFPDLHSELNLSSLELGDSALYFCASSVGLAGDLAGELFFGEGSRLTVL.

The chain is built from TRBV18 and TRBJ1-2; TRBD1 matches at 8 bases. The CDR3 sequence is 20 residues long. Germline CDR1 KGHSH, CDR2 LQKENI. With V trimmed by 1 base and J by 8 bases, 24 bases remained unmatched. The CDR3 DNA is TGTGCCAGCTCACCACTGGTTCAGGGGGCATCGGACGGCCGTTTGGTAGGCTACACCTTC. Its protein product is CASSPLVQGASDGRLVGYTF.

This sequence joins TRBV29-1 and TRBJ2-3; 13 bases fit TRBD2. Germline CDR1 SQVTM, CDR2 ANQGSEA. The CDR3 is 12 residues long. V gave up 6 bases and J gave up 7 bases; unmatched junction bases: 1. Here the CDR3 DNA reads TGCAGCGTGGGACTAGCGGGAAATACGCAGTATTTT. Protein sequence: CSVGLAGNTQYF.

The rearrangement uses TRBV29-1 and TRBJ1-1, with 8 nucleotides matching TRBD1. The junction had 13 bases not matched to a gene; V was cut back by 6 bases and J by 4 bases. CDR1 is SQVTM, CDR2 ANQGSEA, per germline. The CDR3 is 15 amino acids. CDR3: CSVVGQGGLGTEAFF. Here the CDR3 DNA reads TGCAGCGTCGTAGGACAGGGAGGATTGGGCACTGAAGCTTTCTTT.

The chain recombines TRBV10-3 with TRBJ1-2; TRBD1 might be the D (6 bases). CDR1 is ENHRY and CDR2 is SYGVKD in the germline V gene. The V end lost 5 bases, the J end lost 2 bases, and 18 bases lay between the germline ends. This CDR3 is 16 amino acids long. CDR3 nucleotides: TGTGCCATCAGTCGGGACGGACAGTTAGAAAACTATGGCTACACCTTC. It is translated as CAISRDGQLENYGYTF.

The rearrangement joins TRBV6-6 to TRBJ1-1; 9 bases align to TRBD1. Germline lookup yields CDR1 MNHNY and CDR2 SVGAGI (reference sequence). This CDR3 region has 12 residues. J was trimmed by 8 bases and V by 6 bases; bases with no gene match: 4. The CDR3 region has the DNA TGTGCCAGCAGCCGGACAGGGGTCGAAGCTTTCTTT. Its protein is CASSRTGVEAFF.

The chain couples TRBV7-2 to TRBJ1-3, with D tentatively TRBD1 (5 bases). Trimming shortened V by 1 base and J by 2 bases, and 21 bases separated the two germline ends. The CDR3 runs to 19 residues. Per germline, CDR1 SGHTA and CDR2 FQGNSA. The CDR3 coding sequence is TGTGCCAGCAGCTTAGTGGACGGGAGGGTGGGACCCCCTGGAAACACCATATATTTT. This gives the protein CASSLVDGRVGPPGNTIYF.

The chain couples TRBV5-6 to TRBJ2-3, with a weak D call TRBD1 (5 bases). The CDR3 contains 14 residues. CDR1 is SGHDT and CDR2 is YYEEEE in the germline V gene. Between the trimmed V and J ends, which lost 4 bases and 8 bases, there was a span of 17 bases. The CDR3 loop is CASSLAQGLTTQYF. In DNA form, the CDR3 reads TGTGCCAGCAGCCTCGCCCAGGGTTTGACTACGCAGTATTTT.

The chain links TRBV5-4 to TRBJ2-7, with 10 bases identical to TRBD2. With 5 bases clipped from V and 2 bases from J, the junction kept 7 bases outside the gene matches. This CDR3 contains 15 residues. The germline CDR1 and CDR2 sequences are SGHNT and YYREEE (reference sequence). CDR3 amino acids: CASRGAGTSAYEQYF. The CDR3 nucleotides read TGTGCCAGCAGGGGTGCCGGGACTAGCGCCTACGAGCAGTACTTC.

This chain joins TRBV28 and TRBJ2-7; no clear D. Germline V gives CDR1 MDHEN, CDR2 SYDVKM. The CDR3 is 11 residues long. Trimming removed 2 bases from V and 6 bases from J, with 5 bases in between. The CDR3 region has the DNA TGTGCCAGCAGTTTACCCGGCGAGCAGTACTTC. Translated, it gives CASSLPGEQYF.

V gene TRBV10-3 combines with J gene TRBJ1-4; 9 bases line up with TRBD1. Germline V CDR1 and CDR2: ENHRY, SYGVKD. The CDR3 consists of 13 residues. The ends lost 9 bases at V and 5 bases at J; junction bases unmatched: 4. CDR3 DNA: TGTGCCATAAGGACAGGGGAAAATGAAAAACTGTTTTTT. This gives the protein CAIRTGENEKLFF.

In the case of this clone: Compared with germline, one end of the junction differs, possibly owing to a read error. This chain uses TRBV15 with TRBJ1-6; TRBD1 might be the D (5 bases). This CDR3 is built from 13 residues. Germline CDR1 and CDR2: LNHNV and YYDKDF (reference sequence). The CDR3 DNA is TGTACCACCAGCAGAGAGTCCTTTAGGGGCCTCCACTTT. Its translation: CTTSRESFRGLHF.

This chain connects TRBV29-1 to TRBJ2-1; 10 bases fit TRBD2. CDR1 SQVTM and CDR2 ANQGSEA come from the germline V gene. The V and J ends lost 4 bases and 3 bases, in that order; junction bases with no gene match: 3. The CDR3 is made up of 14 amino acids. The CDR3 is CSVVLAGFYNEQFF. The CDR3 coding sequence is TGCAGCGTTGTACTAGCGGGGTTCTACAATGAGCAGTTCTTC.

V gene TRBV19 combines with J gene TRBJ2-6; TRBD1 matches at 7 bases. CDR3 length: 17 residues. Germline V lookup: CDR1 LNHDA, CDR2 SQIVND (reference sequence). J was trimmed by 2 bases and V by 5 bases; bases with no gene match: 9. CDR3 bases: TGTGCCAGTAGTGTCCCGGGACAGTGGCCTGGGGCCAACGTCCTGACTTTC. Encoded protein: CASSVPGQWPGANVLTF.

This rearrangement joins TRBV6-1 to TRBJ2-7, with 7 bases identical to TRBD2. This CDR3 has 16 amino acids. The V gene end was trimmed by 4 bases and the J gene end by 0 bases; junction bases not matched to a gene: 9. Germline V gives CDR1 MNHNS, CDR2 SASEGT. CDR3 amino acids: CASSARLADSSYEQYF. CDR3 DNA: TGTGCCAGCAGTGCTCGGCTAGCGGATAGCTCCTACGAGCAGTACTTC.

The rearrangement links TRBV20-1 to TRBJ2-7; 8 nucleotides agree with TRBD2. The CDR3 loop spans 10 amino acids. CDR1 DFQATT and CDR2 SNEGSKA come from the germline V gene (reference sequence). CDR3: CSSRGGEQYF. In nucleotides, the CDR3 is TGCAGCTCACGGGGGGGCGAGCAGTACTTC.